Detailed here is one T cell receptor (beta chain). What it recognizes is unknown. For every subset, genomic DNA was evenly distributed across several immunoSEQ plates. The data were produced by immunoSEQ multiplex PCR, yet TCRdb's version contains in-frame clones alone and is incomplete. Of 2,500,000 or so clones in the sample, roughly nine tenths are singletons; the top ten hold about 0.13%. This sample was taken from a study of shared clonotypes between healthy human individuals. Study-wide results and caveats: Investigators expected sequencing depth to affect clonotype sharing among donors.

Trimming stripped 0 bases from V and 10 bases from J, with 14 bases between. There are 14 residues in the CDR3. Germline assignment: CDR1 SGHRS and CDR2 YFSETQ. The chain links TRBV5-1 to TRBJ1-5; maybe TRBD1 (6 bases). The clonotype was recovered from a young man in good health. Material for sequencing was naive CD4+ T cells sorted from blood. Indicated subset: CD45RA+ positively selected. The CDR3 DNA follows: TGCGCCAGCAGCTTGGACAGCACAGGGTCTCCCCAGCATTTT. As protein: CASSLDSTGSPQHF.